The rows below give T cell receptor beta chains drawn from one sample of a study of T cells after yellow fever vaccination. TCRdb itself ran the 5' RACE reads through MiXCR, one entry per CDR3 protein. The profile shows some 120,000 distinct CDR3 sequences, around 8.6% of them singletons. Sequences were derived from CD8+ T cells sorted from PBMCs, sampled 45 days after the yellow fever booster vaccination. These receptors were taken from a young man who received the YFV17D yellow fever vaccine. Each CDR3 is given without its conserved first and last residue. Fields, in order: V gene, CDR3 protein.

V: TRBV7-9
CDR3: DSSRLELGVKHEQY

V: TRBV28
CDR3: ASRSPRDTNYEQY

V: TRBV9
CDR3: ASSVGRLPIDTDTQY

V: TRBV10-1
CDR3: ATEYGETQY

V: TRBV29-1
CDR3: SVEGGSGYEQY

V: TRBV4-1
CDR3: ASSNQGGEQF

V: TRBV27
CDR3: ASSARDRVYEQY

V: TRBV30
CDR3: AWSSLEGGETQY

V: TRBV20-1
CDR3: SARDFTGQPVEQY

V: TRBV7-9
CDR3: ASSLGQNEQF

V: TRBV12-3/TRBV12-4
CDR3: ASSTGPHPGELF

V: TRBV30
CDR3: AWSIAEEGYT

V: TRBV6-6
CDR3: ATSDANTGELF

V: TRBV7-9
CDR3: ASSLKFPPGQGKQF

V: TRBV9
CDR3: ASSVEELSSGNTIY

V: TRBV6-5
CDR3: ASSYSNGANNEQF

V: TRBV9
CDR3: ASSQNGGGELF

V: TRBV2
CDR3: ASISSETLTSEQF

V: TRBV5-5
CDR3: ASSFAGGGDEQF

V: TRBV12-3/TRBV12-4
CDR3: ASSRQAASTDTQY

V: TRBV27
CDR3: ASSLQAGTGQETQY

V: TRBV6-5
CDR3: ASSYYFLGTEAF

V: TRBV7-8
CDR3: ASSLGRTSGRGSNIQY

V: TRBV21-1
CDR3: ASSKASRRGSDTQY

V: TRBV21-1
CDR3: ASSKSSVGTGELF

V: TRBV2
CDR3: ASRTDNTDTQY

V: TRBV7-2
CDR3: ASSLAWTSGRGTGELF

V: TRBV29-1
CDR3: SVEQGEGTYEQY

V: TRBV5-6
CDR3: ASGLRSYNEQF

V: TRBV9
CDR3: ASSGPGTGGLRQTVNEQF

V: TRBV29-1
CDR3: SARALYPHYEQY

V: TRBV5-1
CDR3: ASSLEVAGSSGGEQY

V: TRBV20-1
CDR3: SASGSEQF

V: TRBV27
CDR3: ASSLTGHEQY

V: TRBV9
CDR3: ASSVVGGLGDEQF

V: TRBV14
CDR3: ASSPLTEEQF

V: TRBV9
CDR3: ASSVVAASTDTQY

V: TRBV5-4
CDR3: ASSLPAGVGTEAF

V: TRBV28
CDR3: ATIRGRRGYT

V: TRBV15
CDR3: ATSRDVGLGANEQF

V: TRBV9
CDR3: ASSVVTRDEQF

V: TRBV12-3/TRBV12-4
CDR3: ASSYSGIGEQY

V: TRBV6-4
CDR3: ASSPLAGEPNEQF

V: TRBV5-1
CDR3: ASSLTRGLQTNEQF

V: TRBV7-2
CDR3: ASSLVEYNEQF

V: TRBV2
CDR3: ASRESGKETQY

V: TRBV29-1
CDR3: SVDPKGRVLGNEQF

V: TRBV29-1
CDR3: SARGRSTEAF

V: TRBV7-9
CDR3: ASSSPRDWSDTQY

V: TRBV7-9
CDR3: ASSFSRDQETQY

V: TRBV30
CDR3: AWMLSGAYEQY

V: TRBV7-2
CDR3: ASSFGAGGYNEQF

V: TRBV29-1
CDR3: SVELQTYEQY

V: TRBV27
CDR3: ASSFSPGLAGYEQY

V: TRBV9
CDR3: ASSGRGYT